This T cell receptor beta chain came from a study of cytomegalovirus exposure and HLA in healthy donors (dated by TCRdb to between 2016 and 2019). With respect to the entire study: According to an earlier analysis of around 600 of the donors, roughly 180 million T cells yielded over 100 million unique TCR beta sequences and less than 300 Gb of sequence data. Around 300 gigabases of sequencing data and 70 million to 100 million unique TCR sequences were included in an early release covering about 700 HLA-typed donors. Of the 300 to 500 genotyped donors, 81% were placed in the genetic ancestry cluster associated with self-reported Caucasian donors. The aim of the study was to test whether cataloging public T cell receptors could identify signatures of past pathogen exposure. Using immunosequencing, the study profiled T cell repertoires from fewer than 700 subjects and related those repertoires to cytomegalovirus serostatus. Besides the first cohort of about 730 subjects, a separate validation cohort made up of roughly 120 different subjects was used. To predict cytomegalovirus infection status, the study brought together high-throughput TCR immunosequencing, statistical association of individual TCRs with disease status, and machine learning. To study patterns of TCR occurrence, a later analysis re-analyzed previously published TCR beta repertoires from several hundred donors and added high-resolution HLA genotyping. Rather than drawing on any new phenotypic data, the later analysis identified candidate immune exposures from TCR beta sequences and the way those sequences occurred across donors. In an earlier analysis of 587 of the donors, high-throughput TCR beta sequencing was used to judge whether each TCR beta V gene segment behaved as functional or pseudogenic. Alongside the repertoire data, information on donor age, sex, ethnicity and CMV serostatus was compiled. A later genetic analysis used genome-wide SNP genotypes for about 65% of the roughly 700 donors, treating that subset as a discovery cohort. All discovery cohort repertoires had been generated using a single sequencing platform. Class I and class II HLA loci were covered by the typing at four-digit resolution. Typing coverage varied by locus: about 629-630 donors for A, B, C, DRB1 and DQB1; under 550 for DQA1; around 570 for DPA1; about 450 for DPB1. Roughly five DR-DQ haplotypes were handled as single units for association and clustering, since linkage in the cohort was strong. Among about 410 genotyped donors of the cohort, an average of around 250,000 unique TCR beta nucleotide sequences was sequenced per donor, of which about 18% were non-productive.

The cohort consisted of fewer than 700 healthy bone marrow donors. At the time of sampling, every cohort member was nominally healthy, though immune exposures that went unrecorded were likely present. The donor tested CMV seronegative and was one of the 352 seronegative cohort members. Every donor gave a peripheral blood sample, and the peripheral blood mononuclear cells from that sample were used for TCR beta sequencing. The Qiagen DNeasy Blood Extraction Kit was used to extract genomic DNA from the blood cell samples. As concerns this clone: The antigen this receptor binds is unknown.

The method was the immunoSEQ multiplex PCR assay. A mixture of 60 forward primers for TCR Vbeta segments and 13 reverse primers for TCR Jbeta segments was used in the multiplex PCR. A multiplex PCR assay on genomic DNA amplified the CDR3 region of rearranged TCR beta genes. The amplified TCR beta libraries were sequenced on the Illumina HiSeq System as 87-base-pair reads. The published analysis was carried out like this. A later analysis counted tens of millions of unique TCR beta chains across the 550 to 800 repertoires, and about 10 million of these chains were shared by at least two donors. A nearest-neighbor algorithm error-corrected the raw reads and collapsed the reads into unique sequences, merging closely related sequences to remove PCR and sequencing errors. V, D and J gene segments were assigned by aligning CDR3 sequences to IMGT reference sequences. For a sequence to be retained, at least a six-nucleotide match to both a V gene segment and a J gene segment was required. A rearrangement counted as productive if the CDR3 had no stop codons and remained in frame with V and J, and every other rearrangement counted as non-productive. CDR3 was defined by IMGT convention, running from the second conserved V-encoded cysteine to the conserved J-encoded phenylalanine. The earlier analysis of 587 of the donors excluded sequences that lacked an unambiguous match to a single V gene segment. In an earlier analysis of approximately 610 of the donors, V segments were called functional above 56.7% productive rearrangements and were called segregating when the between-donor standard deviation exceeded 5%. A statistical classification framework was built for diagnosing cytomegalovirus status from the catalog of TCR beta chain sequences. V and J gene assignment, in a later analysis, came from comparing TCR nucleotide sequences with IMGT/GENE-DB human TR gene sequences. The TCRdist pipeline was used in a later analysis to assign CDR3 sequences and most-parsimonious VDJ recombination scenarios. In a later analysis, every TCR beta chain was defined by the combination of its CDR3 amino acid sequence and its V-gene family, and reads without a unique V-gene family were dropped. In a later analysis, a few hundred highly shared, low-generation-probability nucleotide sequences were removed to address suspected cross-contamination and a sequencing artifact. A later analysis calculated a clonal expansion index for each public chain from normalized within-repertoire ranks of inferred template counts. In a later analysis, generation probabilities were computed using a VDJ recombination model fitted to out-of-frame rearrangements, and the results were checked against IGoR. In a later analysis, hypergeometric tests were used to score TCR-TCR, TCR-HLA and TCR-CMV co-occurrence, with a repertoire-size bias correction applied to TCR pairs. In a later analysis, false discovery rates were estimated by permuting HLA or CMV assignments 20 times. A later analysis grouped co-occurring TCRs with DBSCAN, adding TCRdist sequence similarity when clustering within HLA-allele-positive subsets. Repertoires with fewer than 30,000 or more than 120,000 public chains, plus five repertoires with anomalous nucleotide sharing, were excluded from co-occurrence clustering. TCRdb stores this immuneACCESS table with in-frame sequences only. Part of the clones is absent; in the studies checked, under half of the shortfall reflects unresolved V genes, and no reason is known for the rest. Clone size and V and J calls were adopted from that table, with D and trimming inferred from the DNA. The table for this sample shows 150,000 or so clones. 1.6% of the sample is in the top ten clones.

The junction shows trimming of 4 bases on V and 8 bases on J, and the gene matches do not reach 14 bases of it. The germline V gene provides CDR1 MGHRA and CDR2 YSYEKL. The CDR3 sequence holds 17 residues, the cysteine and phenylalanine included. The CDR3 DNA has 51 bases and is translated from base 1. Study-level results and caveats: A later analysis reported that several top co-occurrence clusters appeared linked to parvovirus B19, influenza, CMV and Epstein-Barr virus. A further reported finding was that TCR beta sequences accurately predicted the HLA-A and HLA-B alleles for most subjects in the first cohort. In vitro tests confirmed that three of the cytomegalovirus-associated TCR beta chains recognize cytomegalovirus antigens. Correlated functional status among segregating V segments might be attributable to linkage disequilibrium, but an unknown experimental factor could not be ruled out. In a later analysis, HLA-associated TCR beta chains showed more clonal expansion and lower generation probabilities than non-associated chains that were equally common. An earlier analysis of around 500 of the donors showed that most TCR beta V segments appeared in productive rearrangements either about 87% or about 30% of the time, which broadly matched IMGT annotations. In a later genetic analysis, fewer N-insertions in productive TCRs were reported among donors in an Asian-associated ancestry cluster than the approximately 670-donor mean. While some public TCRs were present in many individuals, most TCR sequences turned up only very rarely across donors. Some IMGT-functional V segments, including TRBV6-2 and TRBV6-3, could not be told apart with the 87-base-pair reads, so those segments were excluded. At a false discovery rate of 0.05, a later analysis linked 15,000 to 20,000 TCR beta sequences to specific HLA alleles. V-gene and J-gene trimming of TCR beta chains was associated with a missense DCLRE1C variant in a later genetic analysis, and the association was replicated in an independent cohort. When HLA alleles, especially DR and DQ, strongly co-occurred, TCR associations were difficult to assign to individual alleles. The authors suggested that the approach could potentially be extended to other disease states and immunological phenotypes. Because counts were too low, about 18 rarely observed V segments, including chromosome 9 orphons, were excluded from the earlier analysis of several hundred of the donors. Roughly uniform sequencing depth across donors was assumed in presence/absence analyses, although this assumption may not hold. Because HLA typing was missing for some donors at each locus, association tests included only the typed subset. The cohort was sequenced for TCR beta chains only, and without alpha or paired-chain data the features that could be detected were limited. For the cohort, immune exposure information was limited to CMV serostatus. The study gave a list of under 200 TCR beta chains associated with cytomegalovirus. Cytomegalovirus status was reported to be diagnosed by the classifier with high specificity and sensitivity in both the original and validation cohorts. In a later analysis, the rate of TCR association differed among HLA loci, with DRB1 alleles having the most associated TCRs and HLA-C alleles having the fewest. A group of highly shared sequence variants was considered likely to be a technical artifact of the sequencing pipeline. According to a later analysis, most CMV-associated TCR beta chains appeared to be HLA-restricted, and the HLA associations seemed to be driven largely by CMV exposure.

The chain joins TRBV4-1 to TRBJ1-4, with 9 junctional bases fitting TRBD1. Input material: PBMCs. This clonotype was sampled from a woman aged 50 to 65 in good health and CMV-seronegative. CDR3 region: CASSRLVLGTGWEKLFF. The DNA reads as follows: TGCGCCAGCAGCCGGTTGGTTTTGGGGACAGGGTGGGAAAAACTGTTTTTT.